This T cell receptor beta chain is from a study of radiotherapy plus CTLA-4 blockade in lung cancer (dated by TCRdb to about 2018). Describing the broader study: Among enrolled patients, 15% to 20% had an objective response and 25% to 40% reached disease control. Study-wide findings and limitations: After treatment with radiotherapy and ipilimumab, TCR clones that originated in tumors expanded in peripheral blood. Increased serum interferon-beta after radiation, together with early dynamic changes in blood T cell clones, were reported to be the strongest predictors of response.

Library prep was done by the immunoSEQ multiplex PCR assay. TCRdb carries this immuneACCESS record with in-frame sequences only. Its versions omit some clonotypes, under half of them owing to an unresolved V gene in the studies checked, with the rest unexplained. Counted in this sample were tens of thousands of clones; 78% of them appeared once. Together, the top ten hold around 4% of the sample. The study evaluated CTLA-4 blockade (ipilimumab) given together with focal radiation therapy in patients who had chemo-refractory metastatic non-small-cell lung cancer. Concerning this clone: No antigen is known for it. The sample holds no much larger clone one base away, and base qualities are not on file.

The CDR3 runs 15 amino acids, cysteine and phenylalanine included. Just CDR3 DNA is preserved here, 45 bases in frame from base 1. V is cut back by 3 bases and J by 1 base, with 1 base in the junction unmatched. The CDR1 and CDR2 encoded by the germline V gene are MRHNA and SNTAGT. The chain uses TRBV6-4 and TRBJ2-3; 10 middle bases align to TRBD2. The sample was peripheral blood, taken from a patient treated with radiotherapy plus ipilimumab. The sequence was obtained from a human donor with non-small cell lung cancer who had a partial response to radiotherapy plus ipilimumab. Some clones in this sample may be carry-over from other donors' samples. At the DNA level, the sequence is TGTGCCAGCAGTGAAGGGACTAGCGGCACAGATACGCAGTATTTT. Its protein reads: CASSEGTSGTDTQYF.